This T cell receptor beta chain comes out of a study of siplizumab effects on memory and regulatory T cells. Study results and caveats: For mappable alloreactive CD4+ clones, the mean Treg-derived fraction was approximately 69% with siplizumab and 25% to 30% in controls.

Method: immunoSEQ multiplex PCR; TCRdb's copy keeps in-frame clones and lacks some. The sample consists of about 100,000 clones, approximately 92% of them appearing once. Comments on this clone: Its antigen is undetermined.

Sequenced input: CD4+ T cells sorted from blood. This TCR derives from a human donor in good health.

CDR3 amino acids: CASSERGTGELFF. The CDR3, as DNA: TGTGCCAGCAGTGAAAGAGGTACCGGGGAGCTGTTTTTT. This chain links TRBV2 with TRBJ2-2, with D uncertain. This CDR3 contains 13 residues. V gave up 2 bases and J gave up 5 bases, with 6 bases separating them. The germline gives CDR1 SNHLY, CDR2 FYNNEI.